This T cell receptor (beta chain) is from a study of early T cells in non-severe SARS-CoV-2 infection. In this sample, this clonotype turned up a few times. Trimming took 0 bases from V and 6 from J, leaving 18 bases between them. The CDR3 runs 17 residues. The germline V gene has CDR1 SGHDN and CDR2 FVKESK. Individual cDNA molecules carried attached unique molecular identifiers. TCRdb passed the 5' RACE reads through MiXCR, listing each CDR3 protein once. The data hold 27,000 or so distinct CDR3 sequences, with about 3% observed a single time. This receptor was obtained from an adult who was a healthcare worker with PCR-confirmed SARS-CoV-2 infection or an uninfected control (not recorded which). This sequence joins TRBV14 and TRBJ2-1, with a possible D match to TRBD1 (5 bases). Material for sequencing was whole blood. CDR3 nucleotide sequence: TGTGCCAGCAGCCAAGATCTCGGTGACAGAATGTCCAATGAGCAGTTCTTC. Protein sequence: CASSQDLGDRMSNEQFF.